Listed below are T cell receptor beta chains from one sample, sequenced in a study of blood T cell repertoires in COVID-19. Some clones are missing from TCRdb's copy, which holds only in-frame ones; the method was immunoSEQ multiplex PCR. The sample lists a few hundred thousand clones, roughly 81% seen once, with about 6.2% in the top ten. Sequenced input: PBMCs or T cells enriched from blood (not recorded which). The receptors originated from a woman between 45 and 65 years old who had been exposed to COVID-19. CDR3s include the opening cysteine and the closing phenylalanine or tryptophan. The D gene is left open where the match is weak. Not every row has a clone size; where given, it reads once, few, many or a size class.

cdr3_length,clone_size,d_call,j_call,v_call,cdr3_nt,cdr3_aa
12,NA,NA,TRBJ2-2,TRBV18,TGTGCCACCCAGTCGTACACCGGGGAGCTGTTTTTT,CATQSYTGELFF
18,NA,NA,TRBJ2-6,TRBV30,TGTGCCTGGAGTGTACGGAGGGGGGGAGGCTCTGGGGCCAACGTCCTGACTTTC,CAWSVRRGGGSGANVLTF
14,few,TRBD1,TRBJ1-2,TRBV9,TGTGCCAGCAGCATGGGGGACAGGGGATATGGCTACACCTTC,CASSMGDRGYGYTF
14,NA,NA,TRBJ1-1,TRBV9,TGTGCCAGCAGCGTAGGGGTGAGCGCCACTGAAGCTTTCTTT,CASSVGVSATEAFF
14,NA,TRBD1,TRBJ2-7,TRBV7-9,TGTGCCAGCAGCTTAGGACAGGGGGCGGCCGAGCAGTACTTC,CASSLGQGAAEQYF
17,NA,TRBD1,TRBJ2-7,TRBV19,TGTGCCAGTAGTATATTAATTGCGACAGGGGGAAAGAACGAGCAGTACTTC,CASSILIATGGKNEQYF
14,once,NA,TRBJ1-2,TRBV4-3,TGCGCCAGCAGCCCAACAGTGATGCTCGATGGCTACACCTTC,CASSPTVMLDGYTF
14,NA,TRBD2,TRBJ2-1,TRBV30,TGTGCCTGGGATACTAGCGGGGGGGCCTATGAGCAGTTCTTC,CAWDTSGGAYEQFF
14,NA,NA,TRBJ2-6,TRBV2,TGTGCCAGCAACCCAGACTCTGGGGCCAACGTCCTGACTTTC,CASNPDSGANVLTF
14,NA,TRBD1,TRBJ1-1,TRBV27,TGTGCCAGCAGTTTTTCCCCGGGACAGGGTCAAGCTTTCTTT,CASSFSPGQGQAFF
14,NA,NA,TRBJ1-4,TRBV4-2,TGTGCCAGCAGCCCTCTAGCGGGGAAGGAAAAACTGTTTTTT,CASSPLAGKEKLFF
16,few,TRBD1,TRBJ1-1,TRBV18,TGTGCCAGCTCACCACCCTCGACAGGGATGAACACTGAAGCTTTCTTT,CASSPPSTGMNTEAFF
10,NA,NA,TRBJ2-7,TRBV6-5,TGTGCCAGCGGACAGAGAGAGCAGTACTTC,CASGQREQYF
13,NA,TRBD1,TRBJ1-1,TRBV19,TGTGCCAGTGATGTTGGGGGGACAGGTGAAGCTTTCTTT,CASDVGGTGEAFF
11,NA,NA,TRBJ2-3,TRBV20-1,TGCAGTGTCGAGGACAGTCATACGCAGTATTTT,CSVEDSHTQYF
16,NA,NA,TRBJ1-1,TRBV24-1,TGTGCCACCAGTGATAATTCGGGGTTGGGGAACACTGAAGCTTTCTTT,CATSDNSGLGNTEAFF